Included here is one T cell receptor beta chain sequence, with context. The antigen remains undetermined. Using immunoSEQ multiplex PCR, the repertoire was profiled, and TCRdb retains in-frame clones only, with some absent. The table lists 150,000 to 200,000 clones, under 95% of them singletons. With V trimmed by 0 bases and J by 3 bases, 4 bases remained unmatched. The CDR3 length is 15 residues. CDR1 ENHRY and CDR2 SYGVKD come from the germline V gene. These data belong to a study of T cell responses to AZD1222 COVID-19 vaccine. Study-level findings and limits: A reported finding is that nearly half of spike-specific TCRs target unmutated variant regions. Following two doses of AZD1222, Spike-specific TCR breadth and depth rose.

The chain joins TRBV10-3 to TRBJ1-1, with TRBD1 matching 7 bases. The starting material was peripheral blood, obtained 28 days after the second AZD1222 dose. This TCR came from an adult who received the AZD1222 COVID-19 vaccine. The CDR3 spells CAISESTGWDTEAFF. As DNA, the CDR3 is TGTGCCATCAGTGAGTCGACAGGGTGGGACACTGAAGCTTTCTTT.